The rows below give T cell receptor beta chains drawn from one sample of a study of spatial heterogeneity in lung cancer. TCRdb ran MiXCR on the 5' RACE reads and lists one entry per CDR3 protein. Counted here are about 38,000 distinct CDR3 sequences, 5.2% occurring once; the ten biggest clones make up about a quarter. Sequencing was performed on PBMCs, taken at surgery. All receptors come from a female donor with early-stage non-small cell lung cancer. CDR3s include the opening cysteine and the closing phenylalanine or tryptophan. Each record gives: clone size, V gene, J gene, D gene, CDR3 DNA, CDR3 protein. D genes are given only for firm matches. Clone size is given for some rows only: seen once, a few or many times, or a class if the clone is expanded.

many	TRBV6-5	TRBJ1-5	.	TGTGCCAGCAGGGCAGGGAGATATCAGCCCCAGCATTTT	CASRAGRYQPQHF
.	TRBV7-8	TRBJ1-1	.	TGTGCCAGCAGCCGGGACACTGAAGCTTTCTTT	CASSRDTEAFF
.	TRBV12-3/TRBV12-4	TRBJ1-5	TRBD1	TGTGCCAGCAGTTTATCACAGGGGCAGACCCAGCATTTT	CASSLSQGQTQHF
many	TRBV9	TRBJ2-2	TRBD1	TGTGCCAGCACCGTCGGCTGGGTCGGACAGGGGGAAAACACCGGGGAGCTGTTTTTT	CASTVGWVGQGENTGELFF
many	TRBV7-3	TRBJ2-2	.	TGTGCCAGCAGCTTATTTCAGGGGTCCGGGGAGCTGTTTTTT	CASSLFQGSGELFF
many	TRBV7-2	TRBJ2-5	.	TGTGCCAGCAGCTTAAGTGGGGGGCAAGAGACCCAGTACTTC	CASSLSGGQETQYF
.	TRBV2	TRBJ1-3	.	TGTGCCAGCAGGGCCTCAGGGCCTCCTGGAAACACCATATATTTT	CASRASGPPGNTIYF
few	TRBV7-9	TRBJ1-4	TRBD1	TGTGCCAGCAGCCCAGGGACAGAGGGGGAAAAACTGTTTTTT	CASSPGTEGEKLFF
many	TRBV7-8	TRBJ2-1	TRBD2	TGTGCCAGCAGCTTAGCCCGAATAGCGGGCGGTGAGCAGTTCTTC	CASSLARIAGGEQFF
few	TRBV5-1	TRBJ2-2	.	TGCGCCAGCAGCTTCCCCATGGGGGGCCGGGACAGTTATACCGGGGAGCTGTTTTTT	CASSFPMGGRDSYTGELFF